This TCR beta chain was profiled in a study of blood T cell repertoires in COVID-19. Overall study context: Samples representing acute and convalescent COVID-19 were sourced from the United States, Italy and Spain.

In the original processing: Amplified reference gene primers provided the basis for estimating nucleated cell counts. The method was immunoSEQ multiplex PCR; TCRdb's version includes in-frame clones alone and lacks a portion of them. From that table come the V and J calls and clone size; the DNA was used to work out D and trimming. Of a few hundred thousand clones listed, roughly nine tenths are singletons. Germline lookup yields CDR1 MGHRA and CDR2 YSYEKL. Trimming took 2 bases from V and 6 from J; bases not matched to a gene: 12. This CDR3 has 16 amino acids. The clonotype originates from a man aged 18 to 29 with active or convalescent COVID-19. The rearrangement links TRBV4-1 to TRBJ2-5; 7 bases fit TRBD1. The sample comprised peripheral blood. CDR3 in DNA: TGCGCCAGCAGCCAACAACAGGGGAAAGTGCAGCAGACCCAGTACTTC. It translates to CASSQQQGKVQQTQYF.